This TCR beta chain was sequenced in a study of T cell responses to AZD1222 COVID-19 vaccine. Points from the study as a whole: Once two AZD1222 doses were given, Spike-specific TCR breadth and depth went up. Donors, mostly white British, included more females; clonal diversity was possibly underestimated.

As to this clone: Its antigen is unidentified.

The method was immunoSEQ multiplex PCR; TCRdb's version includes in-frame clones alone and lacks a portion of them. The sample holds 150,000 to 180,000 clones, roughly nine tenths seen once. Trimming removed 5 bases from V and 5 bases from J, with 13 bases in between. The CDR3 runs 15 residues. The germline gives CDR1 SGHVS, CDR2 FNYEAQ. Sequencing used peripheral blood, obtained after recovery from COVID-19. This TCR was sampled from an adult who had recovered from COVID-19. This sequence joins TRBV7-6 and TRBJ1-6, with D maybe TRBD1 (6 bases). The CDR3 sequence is CASSKAGHHNSPLHF. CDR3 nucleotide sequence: TGTGCCAGCAGCAAGGCGGGACACCATAATTCACCCCTCCACTTT.